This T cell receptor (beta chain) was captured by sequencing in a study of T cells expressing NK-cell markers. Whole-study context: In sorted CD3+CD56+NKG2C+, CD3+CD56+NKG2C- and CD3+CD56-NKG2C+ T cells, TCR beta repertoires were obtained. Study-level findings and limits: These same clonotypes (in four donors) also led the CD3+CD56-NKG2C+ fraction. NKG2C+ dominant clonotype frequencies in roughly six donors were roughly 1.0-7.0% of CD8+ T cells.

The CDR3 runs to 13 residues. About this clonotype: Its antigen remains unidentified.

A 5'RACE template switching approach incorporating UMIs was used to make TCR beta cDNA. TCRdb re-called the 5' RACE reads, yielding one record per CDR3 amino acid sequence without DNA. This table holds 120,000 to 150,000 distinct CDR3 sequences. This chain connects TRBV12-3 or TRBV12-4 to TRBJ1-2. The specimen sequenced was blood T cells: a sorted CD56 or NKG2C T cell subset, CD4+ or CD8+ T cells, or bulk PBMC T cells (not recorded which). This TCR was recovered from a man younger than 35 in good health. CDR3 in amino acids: CASSLEVLYGYTF.